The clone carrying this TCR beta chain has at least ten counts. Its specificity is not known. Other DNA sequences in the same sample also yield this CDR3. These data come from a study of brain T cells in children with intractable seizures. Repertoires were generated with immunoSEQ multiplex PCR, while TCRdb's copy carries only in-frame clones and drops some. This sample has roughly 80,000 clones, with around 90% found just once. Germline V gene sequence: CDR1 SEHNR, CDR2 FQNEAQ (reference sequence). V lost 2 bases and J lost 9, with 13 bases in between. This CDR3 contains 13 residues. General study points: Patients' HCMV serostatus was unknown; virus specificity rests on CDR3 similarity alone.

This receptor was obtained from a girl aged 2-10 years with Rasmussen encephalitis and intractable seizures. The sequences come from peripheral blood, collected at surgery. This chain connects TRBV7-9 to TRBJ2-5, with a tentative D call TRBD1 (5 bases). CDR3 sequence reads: CASSLSGQGAQYF. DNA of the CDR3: TGTGCCAGCAGCTTATCGGGTCAAGGGGCCCAGTACTTC.